Listed below are T cell receptor beta chains from one sample, sequenced in a study of T-cell reconstitution after alpha-beta-depleted transplantation in children. From the PCR reads, TCRdb called clonotypes with MiXCR, one entry per CDR3 protein. The repertoire holds roughly 350,000 distinct CDR3 sequences, with under 13% as singletons. This specimen consisted of PBMCs from the stem cell graft donor, obtained from the stem cell graft. The receptors originated from a human donor who donated a stem cell graft to a child with acute lymphoblastic leukemia. Each CDR3 is given with its conserved first and last residue. The D gene is left open where the match is weak. Not all rows give a size; the values are once, few, many and, for expanded clones, a class.

D	V	J	size	DNA	CDR3
-	TRBV7-3	TRBJ2-1	few	TGTGCCAGCAGCTTAAACCCGGGTCCCTACAATGAGCAGTTCTTC	CASSLNPGPYNEQFF
-	TRBV18	TRBJ2-1	few	TGTGCCAGCACCGCTAGGTACAATGAGCAGTTCTTC	CASTARYNEQFF
TRBD1	TRBV7-9	TRBJ2-7	-	TGTGCCAGCAGCCTCACCCCGGGACAGGGGGCCTCCTACGAGCAGTACTTC	CASSLTPGQGASYEQYF
TRBD2	TRBV12-3/TRBV12-4	TRBJ2-1	many	TGTGCCAGCACCCCCACGGGAGGGAACAATGAGCAGTTCTTC	CASTPTGGNNEQFF
TRBD1	TRBV10-3	TRBJ2-3	few	TGTGCCATCGGCGGACAGGGGGCATCAGATACGCAGTATTTT	CAIGGQGASDTQYF
-	TRBV7-2	TRBJ2-2	many	TGTGCCAGCAGCTTAAAGCAGGGTAGCACCGGGGAGCTGTTTTTT	CASSLKQGSTGELFF
-	TRBV29-1	TRBJ2-7	many	TGCAGCGTTGCCTGGCTTGACGAGCAGTACTTC	CSVAWLDEQYF
TRBD2	TRBV3-1	TRBJ2-1	-	TGTGCCAGCAGCCAGTCCACTAGCGGGAGAGGGCAGTTCTTC	CASSQSTSGRGQFF
TRBD2	TRBV20-1	TRBJ2-1	-	TGCAGTGCCGTCTCCCCTAGCGGGCGTTACAATGAGCAGTTCTTC	CSAVSPSGRYNEQFF
-	TRBV5-5	TRBJ2-5	few	TGTGCCAGCAGCCCAAGGGCTAGTTGGGAGACCCAGTACTTC	CASSPRASWETQYF
-	TRBV7-9	TRBJ2-2	many	TGTGCCAGCAGAGTGGGCTACAGGGACACCGGGGAGCTGTTTTTT	CASRVGYRDTGELFF
-	TRBV20-1	TRBJ2-1	few	TGCAGTGCACAGCCTAGCGATCCCGAAACTTGGACGGTCGACAATGAGCAGTTCTTC	CSAQPSDPETWTVDNEQFF
-	TRBV6-5	TRBJ2-5	few	TGTGCCAGCAGTTCGGACACTCAAGAGACCCAGTACTTC	CASSSDTQETQYF
TRBD2	TRBV10-2	TRBJ2-7	many	TGCGCCGGGACCGGGACTAGCGGATTTAGCTCCTACGAGCAGTACTTC	CAGTGTSGFSSYEQYF
-	TRBV28	TRBJ2-5	-	TGTGCCAGCAGTCCGATATATCGGGAGACCCAGTACTTC	CASSPIYRETQYF
-	TRBV20-1	TRBJ2-7	few	TGCAGTGCTACTCCTCAGTACGAGCAGTACTTC	CSATPQYEQYF
-	TRBV10-3	TRBJ1-1	-	TGTGCCACCGCTGGGTCAGGCACTGAAGCTTTCTTT	CATAGSGTEAFF
-	TRBV5-1	TRBJ2-7	few	TGCGCCAGCAGCTTAGTAGGGGGAAACCCCTACGAGCAGTACTTC	CASSLVGGNPYEQYF
-	TRBV7-3	TRBJ2-7	few	TGTGCCAGCAGCTCAGAAACAGGGATAGGCTACGAGCAGTACTTC	CASSSETGIGYEQYF
-	TRBV11-1	TRBJ2-1	few	TGTGCCAGCAGTTCACTTGGGGGAACTAGTGCTGTCTACAATGAGCAGTTCTTC	CASSSLGGTSAVYNEQFF
-	TRBV10-3	TRBJ1-1	few	TGTGCCATCAGTGAGATATTTGACATAATGAACACTGAAGCTTTCTTT	CAISEIFDIMNTEAFF
-	TRBV20-1	TRBJ1-1	few	TGCAGTGCTAGAATTATTGAAGCTTTCTTT	CSARIIEAFF
-	TRBV28	TRBJ1-3	many	TGTGCCAGCAGTTTTCACGGGGAGGGCGGAAACACCATATATTTT	CASSFHGEGGNTIYF